This TCR beta chain came from a study of radiotherapy plus CTLA-4 blockade in lung cancer. Study information: Objective response rate was roughly 19%; disease control rate, 31%. General study findings and limits: Blood TCR clones of tumor origin expanded after radiotherapy plus ipilimumab.

As concerns this clone: Its antigen is unknown.

This table comes from immunoSEQ multiplex PCR, and its TCRdb copy is limited to in-frame clones, with some not included. This table has tens of thousands of clones, roughly 79% appearing once. CDR3 length: 15 amino acids. With 0 bases removed from V and 2 bases from J, the gap between germline ends came to 9 bases. In germline, CDR1 is SGHRS, CDR2 YFSETQ. The material was peripheral blood, obtained from a patient treated with radiotherapy plus ipilimumab. The origin of this receptor is a human donor with non-small cell lung cancer that progressed on radiotherapy plus ipilimumab. The chain joins TRBV5-1 to TRBJ2-1; D gene uncertain. In DNA, the CDR3 is TGCGCCAGCAGCTTGGCAAGGCCGCCCTACAATGAGCAGTTCTTC. Protein: CASSLARPPYNEQFF. The whole variable domain, remainder taken from reference TRBV5-1 and TRBJ2-1, is KAGVTQTPRYLIKTRGQQVTLSCSPISGHRSVSWYQQTPGQGLQFLFEYFSETQRNKGNFPGRFSGRQFSNSRSEMNVSTLELGDSALYLCASSLARPPYNEQFFGPGTRLTVL.